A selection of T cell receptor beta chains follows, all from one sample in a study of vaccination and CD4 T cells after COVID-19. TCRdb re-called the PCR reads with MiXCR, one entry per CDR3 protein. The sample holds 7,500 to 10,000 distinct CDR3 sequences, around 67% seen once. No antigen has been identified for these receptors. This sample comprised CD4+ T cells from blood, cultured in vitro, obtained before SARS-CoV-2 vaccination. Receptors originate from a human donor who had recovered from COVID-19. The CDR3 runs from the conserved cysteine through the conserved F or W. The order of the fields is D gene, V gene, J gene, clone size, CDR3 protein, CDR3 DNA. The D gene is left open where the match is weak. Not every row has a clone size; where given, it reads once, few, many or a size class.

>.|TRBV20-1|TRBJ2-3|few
CSARVPNTDTQYF
TGCAGTGCTAGAGTGCCGAACACAGATACGCAGTATTTT
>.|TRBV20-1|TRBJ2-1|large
CSAPELNSYNEQFF
TGCAGTGCCCCCGAGCTCAACTCCTACAATGAGCAGTTCTTC
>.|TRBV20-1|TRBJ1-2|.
CSAPAGADYGYTF
TGCAGTGCCCCCGCGGGGGCGGACTATGGCTACACCTTC
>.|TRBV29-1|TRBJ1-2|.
CSVEDRTGYGYTF
TGCAGCGTTGAAGATCGAACAGGCTATGGCTACACCTTC
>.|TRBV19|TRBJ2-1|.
CASMAPYNEQFF
TGTGCCAGTATGGCCCCCTACAATGAGCAGTTCTTC
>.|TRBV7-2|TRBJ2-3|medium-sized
CASGLMRELTDTQYF
TGTGCCAGCGGACTGATGCGGGAACTCACAGATACGCAGTATTTT
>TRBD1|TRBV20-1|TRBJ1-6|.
CSAIPGQGSDSPLHF
TGCAGTGCCATTCCGGGACAGGGGTCTGATTCACCCCTCCACTTT
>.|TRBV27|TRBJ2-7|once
CASKPSGGGYEQYF
TGTGCCAGCAAGCCCTCGGGTGGGGGCTACGAGCAGTACTTC
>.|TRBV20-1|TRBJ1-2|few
CSAIRGLGGYTF
TGCAGTGCTATTCGGGGCCTCGGGGGCTACACCTTC
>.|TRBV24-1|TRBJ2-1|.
CATSDLGQGSYNEQFF
TGTGCCACCAGTGATTTAGGTCAGGGGTCCTACAATGAGCAGTTCTTC
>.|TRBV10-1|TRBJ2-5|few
CASSESGSPARYF
TGCGCCAGCAGTGAGTCGGGCAGCCCAGCTCGGTACTTC
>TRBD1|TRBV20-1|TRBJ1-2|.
CSARVVAGGNYGYTF
TGCAGTGCTAGGGTCGTTGCAGGGGGTAACTATGGCTACACCTTC
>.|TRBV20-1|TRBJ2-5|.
CSARDVVRVPQETQYF
TGCAGTGCTAGAGATGTGGTCCGGGTCCCCCAAGAGACCCAGTACTTC
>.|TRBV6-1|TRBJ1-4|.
CASSEPWRGEKLFF
TGTGCCAGCAGTGAACCTTGGAGGGGTGAAAAACTGTTTTTT
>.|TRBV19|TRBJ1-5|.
CASSILSQGIQPQHF
TGTGCCAGTAGTATCCTTTCTCAGGGAATTCAGCCCCAGCATTTT
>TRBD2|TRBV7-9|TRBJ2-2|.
CASSLALGGRISTGELFF
TGTGCCAGCAGCTTAGCGCTGGGCGGGAGAATCAGCACCGGGGAGCTGTTTTTT
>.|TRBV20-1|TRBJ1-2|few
CSAREQTDQGYTF
TGCAGTGCTAGAGAACAGACGGACCAGGGCTACACCTTC
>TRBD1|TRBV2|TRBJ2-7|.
CASSKTGAAYEQYF
TGTGCCAGCAGTAAGACAGGGGCGGCATACGAGCAGTACTTC
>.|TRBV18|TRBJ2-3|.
CASSPFAGDTQYF
TGTGCCAGCTCACCATTTGCGGGAGATACGCAGTATTTT
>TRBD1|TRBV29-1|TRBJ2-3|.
CSVVWAGGADTQYF
TGCAGCGTTGTATGGGCAGGGGGCGCAGATACGCAGTATTTT
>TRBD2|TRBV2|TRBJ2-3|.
CASRGGTSGSGTDTQYF
TGTGCCAGCAGGGGGGGGACTAGCGGGAGCGGCACAGATACGCAGTATTTT
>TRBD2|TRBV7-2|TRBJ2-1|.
CASSLGLAGGQLYNEQFF
TGTGCCAGCAGCCTGGGACTAGCGGGAGGACAACTCTACAATGAGCAGTTCTTC
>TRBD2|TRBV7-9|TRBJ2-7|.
CASSSQATSGSYEQYF
TGTGCCAGCAGCTCGCAGGCGACTAGCGGGTCCTACGAGCAGTACTTC
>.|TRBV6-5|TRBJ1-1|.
CASSSHRTNTEAFF
TGTGCCAGCAGTTCCCACAGGACGAACACTGAAGCTTTCTTT
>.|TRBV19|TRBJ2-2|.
CASSIVAGAGELFF
TGTGCCAGTAGTATAGTGGCGGGTGCCGGGGAGCTGTTTTTT
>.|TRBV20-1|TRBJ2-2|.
CSASPSGAEETGELFF
TGCAGTGCTAGCCCATCCGGAGCGGAAGAAACCGGGGAGCTGTTTTTT
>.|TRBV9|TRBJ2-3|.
CASSAKTGTDTQYF
TGTGCCAGCAGCGCCAAAACTGGGACAGATACGCAGTATTTT
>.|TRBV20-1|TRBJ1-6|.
CSAEGRGYSPLHF
TGCAGTGCCGAGGGGAGGGGTTATTCACCCCTCCACTTT
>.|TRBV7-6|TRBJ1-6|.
CASSLAAGTGSPLHF
TGTGCCAGCAGCTTAGCGGCAGGGACGGGTTCACCCCTCCACTTT
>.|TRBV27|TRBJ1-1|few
CASSLRRNTEAFF
TGTGCCAGCAGCTTGCGACGTAACACTGAAGCTTTCTTT
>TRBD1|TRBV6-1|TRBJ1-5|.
CASSLMDRLGMPQHF
TGTGCCAGCAGCCTAATGGACAGGTTGGGCATGCCCCAGCATTTT
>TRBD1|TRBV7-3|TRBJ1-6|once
CASSLTWDRNSPLHF
TGTGCCAGCAGCTTAACATGGGACAGGAATTCACCCCTCCACTTT
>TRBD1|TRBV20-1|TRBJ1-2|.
CSARENRGNYGYTF
TGCAGTGCTAGAGAAAACAGGGGTAACTATGGCTACACCTTC
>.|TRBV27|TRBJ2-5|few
CASSLLQGQETQYF
TGTGCCAGCAGTTTACTCCAGGGCCAGGAGACCCAGTACTTC
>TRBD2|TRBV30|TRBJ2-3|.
CAWNRAGGGDTQYF
TGTGCCTGGAATAGAGCGGGAGGGGGAGATACGCAGTATTTT
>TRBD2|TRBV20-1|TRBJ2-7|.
CSARLAGTYEQYF
TGCAGTGCAAGACTAGCGGGCACCTACGAGCAGTACTTC
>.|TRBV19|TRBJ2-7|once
CASSRERFSYEQYF
TGTGCCAGTAGTAGAGAGCGGTTCTCCTACGAGCAGTACTTC
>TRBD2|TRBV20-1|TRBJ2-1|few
CSARLGRTGYNEQFF
TGCAGTGCTAGACTCGGGAGGACGGGATACAATGAGCAGTTCTTC
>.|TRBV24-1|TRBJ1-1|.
CATSPTGNTEAFF
TGTGCCACCAGTCCGACAGGGAACACTGAAGCTTTCTTT
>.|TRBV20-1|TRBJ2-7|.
CSALTGTTYEQYF
TGCAGTGCTCTGACAGGTACTACCTACGAGCAGTACTTC
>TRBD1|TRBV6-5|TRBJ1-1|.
CASSSPTGGTFF
TGTGCCAGCAGTTCCCCTACAGGGGGAACTTTCTTT
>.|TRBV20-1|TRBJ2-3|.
CSARRGRDGTDTQYF
TGCAGTGCTAGGAGGGGCAGGGACGGCACAGATACGCAGTATTTT
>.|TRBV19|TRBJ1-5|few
CASSIDWMKSQHF
TGTGCCAGTAGTATAGACTGGATGAAGTCCCAGCATTTT
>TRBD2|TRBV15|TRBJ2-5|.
CATSRGGQETQYF
TGTGCCACCAGCAGGGGAGGGCAAGAGACCCAGTACTTC
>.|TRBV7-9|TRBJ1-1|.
CASSLHGLYAEAFF
TGTGCCAGCAGCTTACATGGGCTTTATGCTGAAGCTTTCTTT
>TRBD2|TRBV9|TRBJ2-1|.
CASSVGGRRVNEQFF
TGTGCCAGCAGCGTAGGCGGGAGGCGGGTCAATGAGCAGTTCTTC
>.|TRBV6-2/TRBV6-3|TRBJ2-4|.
CASRPTLAKNIQYF
TGTGCCAGCAGACCGACTTTAGCCAAAAACATTCAGTACTTC
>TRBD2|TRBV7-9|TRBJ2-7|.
CASSLIGRAYEQYF
TGTGCCAGCAGCTTAATCGGGAGGGCCTACGAGCAGTACTTC
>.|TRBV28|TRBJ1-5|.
CASSLDSNQPQHF
TGTGCCAGCAGTTTGGACAGTAATCAGCCCCAGCATTTT
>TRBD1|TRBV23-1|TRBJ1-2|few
CASFFLKDRVPGYTF
TGCGCCAGCTTTTTTCTAAAGGACAGGGTTCCAGGCTACACCTTC
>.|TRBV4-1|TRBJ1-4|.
CASRGGRNEKLFF
TGCGCCAGCCGCGGGGGACGAAATGAAAAACTGTTTTTT
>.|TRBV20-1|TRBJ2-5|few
CSAISRSPGTSTQETQYF
TGCAGTGCTATTTCTCGGTCCCCCGGGACCTCGACCCAAGAGACCCAGTACTTC
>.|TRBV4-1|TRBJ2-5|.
CASSQVGLGLGETQYF
TGCGCCAGCAGCCAAGTCGGCTTGGGGCTAGGGGAGACCCAGTACTTC
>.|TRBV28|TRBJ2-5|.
CASSLHGMETQYF
TGTGCCAGCAGTTTACACGGGATGGAGACCCAGTACTTC